The 25 T cell receptor beta chains given below trace back to one sample, sequenced in a study of T cell responses to AZD1222 COVID-19 vaccine. The repertoire was sequenced with immunoSEQ multiplex PCR; TCRdb's copy has only in-frame clones and lacks some. The table lists roughly 100,000 clones, more than 75% of them singletons, with around 3.3% in the top ten. The sample consisted of peripheral blood, taken 28 days after the second dose of the MenACWY control vaccine. All receptors come from an adult who received the MenACWY meningococcal vaccine as a control.

The J gene is TRBJ2-1, the V gene TRBV18; D is possibly TRBD2 (6 bases). The CDR3 totals 15 residues. CDR1 is KGHSH and CDR2 is LQKENI in the germline V gene. Deletions cut 3 bases from V and 8 bases from J, with 17 bases between. This CDR3 is CASSPLGGIGDEQFF. In DNA form, the CDR3 reads TGTGCCAGCTCACCCCTAGGAGGGATTGGCGATGAGCAGTTCTTC.

The rearrangement uses TRBV5-8 and TRBJ2-6; D gene unclear. Germline CDR1 and CDR2: SGHTS and YDEGEE. The V end lost 0 bases, the J end lost 0 bases, and 4 bases lay between the germline ends. The CDR3 is made up of 15 amino acids. CDR3 amino acids: CASSLVGSGANVLTF. DNA of the CDR3: TGTGCCAGCAGCTTGGTAGGCTCTGGGGCCAACGTCCTGACTTTC.

This rearrangement joins TRBV2 to TRBJ1-5; 9 bases fit TRBD1. The CDR3 contains 14 residues. The germline V gene encodes CDR1 SNHLY and CDR2 FYNNEI. V was clipped by 5 bases and J by 5 bases; unmatched bases: 4. Here the CDR3 reads CASSRWTGDQPQHF. In DNA form, the CDR3 reads TGTGCCAGCAGTAGGTGGACAGGGGATCAGCCCCAGCATTTT.

The chain carries TRBV7-3 and TRBJ2-3; 9 nucleotides agree with TRBD1. CDR1 is SGHTA and CDR2 is FQGTGA in the germline V gene. The CDR3 extends over 14 amino acids. Losses at the gene ends were 5 bases for V and 3 bases for J; bases not matched to a gene: 3. CDR3: CASSPDRGTDTQYF. CDR3 in DNA: TGTGCCAGCAGCCCGGACAGGGGAACAGATACGCAGTATTTT.

To note about this clone: Other nucleotide sequences from this sample produce the same CDR3. The chain combines TRBV4-1 with TRBJ1-3, with 7 bases that match TRBD1. This CDR3 region has 16 residues. Per the germline V gene, CDR1 is MGHRA and CDR2 is YSYEKL. Losses at the gene ends were 4 bases for V and 0 bases for J; bases not matched to a gene: 6. In DNA, the CDR3 is TGCGCCAGCAGCCTCCGGGACAGCAGCTCTGGAAACACCATATATTTT. As protein: CASSLRDSSSGNTIYF.

V gene TRBV5-5 combines with J gene TRBJ1-5; D is uncertain. The germline gives CDR1 SGHKS, CDR2 YYEKEE (reference sequence). Trimming took off 2 bases at V and 4 bases at J, with 10 bases between the two ends. CDR3 length: 14 residues. CDR3 in DNA: TGTGCCAGCAGCTTATTGACAACTAATCAGCCCCAGCATTTT. Its translation: CASSLLTTNQPQHF. Together with reference TRBV5-5 and TRBJ1-5, the CDR3 gives the full variable domain: DAGVTQSPTHLIKTRGQQVTLRCSPISGHKSVSWYQQVLGQGPQFIFQYYEKEERGRGNFPDRFSARQFPNYSSELNVNALLLGDSALYLCASSLLTTNQPQHFGDGTRLSIL.

The chain employs TRBV7-8 and TRBJ1-2, with unresolved D. Germline assignment: CDR1 SGHVS and CDR2 FQNEAQ. V shed 2 bases and J shed 2 bases, with 6 bases lying between them. This CDR3 contains 13 residues. CDR3 protein: CASSLIQNYGYTF. DNA of the CDR3: TGTGCCAGCAGCTTAATACAGAACTATGGCTACACCTTC. The full variable domain, in which reference TRBV7-8 and TRBJ1-2 provide the parts outside the CDR3, is GAGVSQSPRYKVAKRGQDVALRCDPISGHVSLFWYQQALGQGPEFLTYFQNEAQLDKSGLPSDRFFAERPEGSVSTLKIQRTQQEDSAVYLCASSLIQNYGYTFGSGTRLTVV.

This clone has only a few counts. The rearrangement uses TRBV29-1 and TRBJ1-6, with a tentative D call TRBD1 (6 bases). Germline CDR1 reads SQVTM; CDR2 reads ANQGSEA. With 0 bases removed from V and 15 bases from J, the gap between germline ends came to 12 bases. The CDR3 consists of 12 residues. CDR3 region: CSVEDVGGLLHF. The CDR3 nucleotides are TGCAGCGTTGAAGATGTGGGGGGGCTCCTCCACTTT.

The chain uses TRBV5-5 and TRBJ1-1, with D possibly matching TRBD1 (5 bases). The V and J ends lost 4 bases and 0 bases respectively, with 19 bases between them. Germline V gene data show CDR1 as SGHKS and CDR2 as YYEKEE (reference sequence). The CDR3 runs to 17 residues. CDR3 in amino acids: CASSLTLRQHMNTEAFF. CDR3 DNA sequence: TGTGCCAGCAGCCTGACCCTAAGACAGCACATGAACACTGAAGCTTTCTTT.

The V call is TRBV6-5, the J call TRBJ1-2, with 7 bases identical to TRBD1. The CDR3 covers 15 residues. Losses at the gene ends were 5 bases for V and 0 bases for J; bases not matched to a gene: 6. Germline V CDR1 and CDR2: MNHEY, SVGAGI. CDR3 loop: CASSPTGYSNYGYTF. CDR3 nucleotides: TGTGCCAGCAGTCCGACAGGGTACTCTAACTATGGCTACACCTTC.

This chain joins TRBV5-5 and TRBJ1-5; weak D call: TRBD1 (6 bases). The CDR3 has 15 residues. Trimming stripped 2 bases from V and 0 bases from J, with 9 bases between. CDR1 SGHKS and CDR2 YYEKEE come from the germline V gene (reference sequence). The CDR3 nucleotides are TGTGCCAGCAGCTTAGGACAGAATAGCAATCAGCCCCAGCATTTT. It is translated as CASSLGQNSNQPQHF.

The chain joins TRBV6-5 to TRBJ1-2; D gene ambiguous. In germline, CDR1 is MNHEY, CDR2 SVGAGI. The germline V and J ends were trimmed by 8 bases and 0 bases, with 16 bases remaining between them. This CDR3 is built from 15 residues. CDR3 region: CASRPSAPANYGYTF. The CDR3 region has the DNA TGTGCCAGCCGGCCATCGGCGCCCGCTAACTATGGCTACACCTTC.

This clone has a handful of counts. The chain carries TRBV4-2 and TRBJ1-2; maybe TRBD1 (5 bases). CDR1 and CDR2 from the germline V gene are LGHNA and YNFKEQ. The CDR3 is 15 amino acids. With 0 bases removed from V and 2 bases from J, the gap between germline ends came to 10 bases. The CDR3 nucleotides read TGTGCCAGCAGCCAAGAACGGACAAGAAACTATGGCTACACCTTC. Translation: CASSQERTRNYGYTF.

The chain couples TRBV6-4 to TRBJ2-3; a possible D gene is TRBD2 (6 bases). Germline V gives CDR1 MRHNA, CDR2 SNTAGT. V gave up 3 bases and J gave up 1 base, with 14 bases separating them. This CDR3 region has 16 residues. The CDR3 spells CASSENTGDGTDTQYF. DNA of the CDR3: TGTGCCAGCAGTGAAAATACGGGGGACGGCACAGATACGCAGTATTTT.

This sequence joins TRBV4-3 and TRBJ2-7; D is uncertain. The CDR3 runs 14 residues. Germline values: CDR1 LGHNA, CDR2 YSLEER. V lost 5 bases, J lost 2 bases, and 13 bases lay in between. The CDR3 sequence: CASSSSEPPYEQYF. The CDR3 DNA follows: TGCGCCAGCAGCTCGTCCGAACCTCCCTACGAGCAGTACTTC.

The rearrangement joins TRBV7-2 to TRBJ1-3; 8 bases fit TRBD1. In germline, CDR1 is SGHTA, CDR2 FQGNSA. V shed 6 bases, J shed 6 bases, and the junction held 10 bases outside the gene matches. This CDR3 has 15 residues. CDR3 nucleotides: TGTGCCAGCAGTTCTGGGATGACAGGGGCAAACACCATATATTTT. Its translation: CASSSGMTGANTIYF.

This clone has a single count. V usage is TRBV3-1 (or the pseudogene TRBV3-2) and J usage is TRBJ1-1, with D possibly TRBD1 on 5 matching bases. V was shortened by 4 bases and J by 4 bases, with 7 bases between the two germline ends. CDR1 LGHDT and CDR2 YNNKEL come from the germline V gene (reference sequence). The CDR3 loop spans 12 amino acids. The CDR3 DNA reads TGTGCCAGCAGCCGCGGGGCCACTGAAGCTTTCTTT. It is translated as CASSRGATEAFF.

CDR3 sequence: CASSPDTGYEQYF. The DNA for the CDR3 is TGTGCCAGCAGCCCGGACACGGGATACGAGCAGTACTTC. This chain joins TRBV3-1 (or the pseudogene TRBV3-2) and TRBJ2-7; D tentatively reads TRBD1 or TRBD2 (5 bases each). Trimming removed 4 bases at V and 4 bases at J, with 11 bases between. CDR1 LGHDT and CDR2 YNNKEL come from the germline V gene (reference sequence). The CDR3 spans 13 residues.

This rearrangement joins TRBV4-3 to TRBJ1-4; perhaps TRBD1 as D (6 bases). Germline V gives CDR1 LGHNA, CDR2 YSLEER. The CDR3 sequence is 16 residues long. The V and J ends lost 0 bases and 8 bases respectively, with 16 bases between them. The CDR3 is CASSQESAGVGEKLFF. The CDR3 coding sequence is TGCGCCAGCAGCCAAGAGTCGGCAGGGGTGGGAGAAAAACTGTTTTTT.

The chain carries TRBV29-1 and TRBJ1-1; D call uncertain. V gave up 7 bases and J gave up 1 base, with 10 bases separating them. The CDR3 sequence is 12 residues long. The germline V gene encodes CDR1 SQVTM and CDR2 ANQGSEA. CDR3 nucleotide sequence: TGCAGCGCGGGGAGCACGAACACTGAAGCTTTCTTT. As protein: CSAGSTNTEAFF. The full variable domain, its missing parts supplied by reference TRBV29-1 and TRBJ1-1, is SAVISQKPSRDICQRGTSLTIQCQVDSQVTMMFWYRQQPGQSLTLIATANQGSEATYESGFVIDKFPISRPNLTFSTLTVSNMSPEDSSIYLCSAGSTNTEAFFGQGTRLTVV.

This chain uses TRBV7-2 with TRBJ2-7, with TRBD1 identical over 10 bases. The germline V gene has CDR1 SGHTA and CDR2 FQGNSA. Losses at the gene ends were 4 bases for V and 3 bases for J; bases not matched to a gene: 6. This CDR3 comprises 15 residues. The CDR3 coding sequence is TGTGCCAGCAGCTACCGGACAGGGGGAGGCTACGAGCAGTACTTC. Translated: CASSYRTGGGYEQYF.

Turning to this clone: Relative to the germline gene, one junction end is altered; a read error may explain this. The chain employs TRBV18 and TRBJ1-6; unclear D gene. This CDR3 has 14 residues. In germline, CDR1 is KGHSH, CDR2 LQKENI. CDR3 sequence: CTSSRDSYNSPLHF. CDR3 sequence (DNA): TGTACCAGCTCACGGGACTCCTATAATTCACCCCTCCACTTT.

V gene TRBV27 combines with J gene TRBJ1-4; weak D call: TRBD1 (6 bases). V lost 5 bases to trimming and J lost 5 bases, with 15 bases between them. From germline, CDR1 is MNHEY and CDR2 SMNVEV (reference sequence). This CDR3 contains 15 residues. The CDR3 protein is CASSPRGGRNEKLFF. The CDR3 nucleotides are TGTGCCAGCAGTCCCCGGGGGGGGCGCAATGAAAAACTGTTTTTT.

The chain recombines TRBV6-5 with TRBJ2-7, with D maybe TRBD1 (6 bases). This CDR3 contains 14 residues. CDR1 and CDR2 from the germline V gene are MNHEY and SVGAGI. The V end lost 2 bases, the J end lost 2 bases, and 10 bases lay between the germline ends. The CDR3 DNA sequence: TGTGCCAGCAGTTACCCGGACAGAACCTACGAGCAGTACTTC. Its translation is CASSYPDRTYEQYF.

J is TRBJ1-6 and V is TRBV11-2, with D uncertain. Germline CDR1 SGHAT, CDR2 FQNNGV. The CDR3 loop spans 16 amino acids. The V and J ends lost 3 bases and 5 bases respectively, with 14 bases between them. The CDR3 nucleotides are TGTGCCAGCAGCTTGTCATGGCAGGCCCATAATTCACCCCTCCACTTT. Amino acids: CASSLSWQAHNSPLHF.